The clone carrying this T cell receptor beta chain has a single count. These data belong to a study of CD8+ T cells in alopecia areata. This CDR3 comprises 11 residues. V was cut by 0 bases and J by 11 bases, with 10 bases left in between. CDR1 and CDR2 from the germline V gene are SQVTM and ANQGSEA. It was cDNA, reverse transcribed from extracted RNA, that served as the sequencing template. The data were produced by immunoSEQ multiplex PCR, yet TCRdb's version contains in-frame clones alone and is incomplete. Among 120,000 or so clones listed, less than 50% were seen once. The sequenced sample consisted of NKG2D-low CD8+ T cells sorted from blood. This TCR derives from a human donor with alopecia areata. The V gene is TRBV29-1, the J gene TRBJ1-1; D is unclear. CDR3 residues: CSVEETLRAFF. The CDR3 DNA reads as TGCAGCGTTGAAGAGACCCTGAGGGCTTTCTTT.